The present T cell receptor beta chain was sequenced within a study of T cell responses to AZD1222 COVID-19 vaccine (dated by TCRdb to 2020 to 2022). Regarding the research as a whole: Because spike-specific TCR depth and breadth did not differ between the two schedules, AZD1222 recipients who got a second dose at roughly 4 weeks were pooled with those who got a second dose at roughly 12 weeks. TCR sequencing was performed for 230 to 250 trial participants, of whom approximately 200 were given two doses of AZD1222 and around 25 were given two doses of MenACWY control vaccine. Trial participants were enrolled into age subgroups of 18-55, 56-69 and 70-plus years, which contained roughly 140, 27 and 60 TCR-sequenced participants, respectively.

The CDR3 regions of human TCRbeta chains were subjected to immunosequencing. The study's own analysis went as follows. TCRs in the repertoires were compared against a reference library of SARS-CoV-2-specific TCRs that had been generated with the MIRA antigen-specificity platform. Breadth was defined as the fraction of unique TCRs that were SARS-CoV-2-associated, and depth was defined as the fraction of total T cells that were SARS-CoV-2-associated. Each spike-specific TCR was assigned to its reactive spike region and to a CD4 or CD8 class using the MIRA data. Log10-transformed breadth and depth values were compared by one-way ANOVA with Sidak's multiple comparisons tests. TCRdb carries this immuneACCESS record with in-frame sequences only. Its versions omit some clonotypes, under half of them owing to an unresolved V gene in the studies checked, with the rest unexplained. V and J calls and clone size are as listed in that table; D and trimming were resolved from the DNA. The sample includes 140,000 to 150,000 clones, with about 94% observed a single time. The leading ten clones occupy roughly 4% of the sample.

Results the study describes overall, beyond this receptor: Participants were mostly white British, with more females than males. The authors suggested clonal diversity may have been underestimated. Spike-specific TCR breadth and depth rose significantly after two AZD1222 doses compared with day 0 and with MenACWY recipients. Because no day 14 peak-response samples were available, repertoires were characterized only after the peak T cell response. The whole spike protein was spanned by vaccine-associated CD4 TCRs, and dominant responses were seen in regions 160-218 and 743-854. Conclusions about previously exposed vaccinees are limited because only six or seven AZD1222 recipients were SARS-CoV-2 seropositive at baseline. The 56-69-year group was small, and its depth increase did not reach significance, likely because of low power. Epitopes outside the regions mutated in the B.1.351 and B.1.1.7 variants were reportedly recognized by nearly half of the unique spike-specific TCRs.

As to this clone: Its binding antigen is unknown. Base qualities were left out, and no much larger clone turns up one base away.

The sample's time point label is to be understood as: baseline before first vaccination. Samples from vaccinated people were obtained from the UK trials COV001 and COV002, which included a single-blind randomized controlled phase 2/3 trial of AZD1222 (ChAdOx1 nCoV-19) in healthy adults. Trial participant PBMC samples were collected at day 0 and day 28 after the second dose for TCRbeta chain sequencing. Sequenced material: peripheral blood, taken on day 0 of AZD1222 vaccination. The receptor was derived from an adult in good health.

This receptor carries the CDR3 CASSRGQETQYF. In nucleotides, the sequence is TGTGCCAGCTCTAGGGGACAAGAGACCCAGTACTTC. In this chain, TRBV27 is recombined with TRBJ2-5; matching of 5 bases hints at TRBD1 as the D gene. There are 12 amino acids in the CDR3, from cysteine to phenylalanine inclusive. Kept here is only the CDR3 DNA, which spans 36 bases and is read in frame from base 1. CDR1 and CDR2 were assigned from the germline V gene (reference sequence) as MNHEY and SMNVEV. Cut back by 8 bases and 2 bases, the V and J ends lie 9 bases apart.